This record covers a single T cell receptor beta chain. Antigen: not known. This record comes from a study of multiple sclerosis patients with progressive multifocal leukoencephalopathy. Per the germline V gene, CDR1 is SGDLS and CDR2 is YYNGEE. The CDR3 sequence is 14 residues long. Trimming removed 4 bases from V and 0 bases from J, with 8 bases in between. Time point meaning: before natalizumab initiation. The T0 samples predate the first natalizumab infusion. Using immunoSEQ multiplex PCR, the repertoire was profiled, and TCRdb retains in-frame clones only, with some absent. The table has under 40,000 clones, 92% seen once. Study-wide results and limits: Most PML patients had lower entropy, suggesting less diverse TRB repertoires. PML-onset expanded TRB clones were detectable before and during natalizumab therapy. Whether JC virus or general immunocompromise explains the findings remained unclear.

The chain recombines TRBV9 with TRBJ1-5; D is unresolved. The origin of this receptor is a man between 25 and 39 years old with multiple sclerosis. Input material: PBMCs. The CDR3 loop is CASSPDYSNQPQHF. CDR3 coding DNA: TGTGCCAGCAGCCCCGATTATAGCAATCAGCCCCAGCATTTT. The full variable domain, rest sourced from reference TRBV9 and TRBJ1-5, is DSGVTQTPKHLITATGQRVTLRCSPRSGDLSVYWYQQSLDQGLQFLIQYYNGEERAKGNILERFSAQQFPDLHSELNLSSLELGDSALYFCASSPDYSNQPQHFGDGTRLSIL.